This T cell receptor (beta chain) originates from a study of cytomegalovirus exposure and HLA in healthy donors. General study findings and limits: Among CMV-associated TCR beta chains, most appeared HLA-restricted in a later analysis. CMV serostatus was the only recorded immune exposure for donors.

Primers: 60 Vbeta forward and 13 Jbeta reverse. Clones were sequenced by immunoSEQ multiplex PCR, and TCRdb holds only the in-frame ones, with some missing. The sample records some 150,000 clones, around 79% being singletons. V was pared by 2 bases and J by 4 bases, with 9 bases between. The CDR3 is 14 amino acids. The germline V gene encodes CDR1 SNHLY and CDR2 FYNNEI. In the case of this clone: Its cognate antigen is unknown.

This rearrangement joins TRBV2 to TRBJ1-5, with a possible D match to TRBD1 (5 bases). Sequencing was done on a sample of PBMCs. This TCR was sampled from a human donor in good health. The DNA for the CDR3 is TGTGCCAGCAGTGAAAGGGCAGGGAATCAGCCCCAGCATTTT. Translating gives CASSERAGNQPQHF.